This T cell receptor (beta chain) was sequenced during a study of CD8 T cells in ankylosing spondylitis. CDR1 LGHDT and CDR2 YNNKEL come from the germline V gene (reference sequence). The CDR3 covers 14 residues. With 0 bases removed from V and 11 bases from J, the gap between germline ends came to 13 bases. This clonotype was picked up many times. As the method for making TCR beta libraries, quantitative 5'-RACE with molecular barcodes was used. TCRdb passed the 5' RACE reads through MiXCR, listing each CDR3 protein once. The data show about 130,000 distinct CDR3 sequences, with 6% to 8.5% seen just once and 9.5% to 15% held by the top ten.

V is TRBV3-1 and J is TRBJ1-4; D uncertain. This clonotype was obtained from a male donor with ankylosing spondylitis or in good health (not recorded which). Source material: blood, either unsorted or a sorted T cell fraction (not recorded which). The CDR3 bases are TGTGCCAGCAGCCAAGATTTCGTTGCGGTGAAACTGTTTTTT. Translated: CASSQDFVAVKLFF.